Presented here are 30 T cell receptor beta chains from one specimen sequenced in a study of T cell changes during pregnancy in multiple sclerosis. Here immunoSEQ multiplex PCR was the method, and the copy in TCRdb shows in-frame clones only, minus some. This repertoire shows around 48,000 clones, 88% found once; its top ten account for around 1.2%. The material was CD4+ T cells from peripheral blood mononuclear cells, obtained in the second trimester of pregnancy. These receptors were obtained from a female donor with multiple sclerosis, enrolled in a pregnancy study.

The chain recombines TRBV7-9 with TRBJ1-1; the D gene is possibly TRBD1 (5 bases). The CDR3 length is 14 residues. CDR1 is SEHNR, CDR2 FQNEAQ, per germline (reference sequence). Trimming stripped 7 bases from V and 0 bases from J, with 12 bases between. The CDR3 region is CASTKRGMNTEAFF. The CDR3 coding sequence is TGTGCCAGCACCAAAAGGGGTATGAACACTGAAGCTTTCTTT.

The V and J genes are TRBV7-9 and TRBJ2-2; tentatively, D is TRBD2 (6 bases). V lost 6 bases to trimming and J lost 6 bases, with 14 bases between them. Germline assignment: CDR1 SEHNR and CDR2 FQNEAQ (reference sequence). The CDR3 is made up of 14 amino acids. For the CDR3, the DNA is TGTGCCAGCAGTCACAGTGGCGGGGCCGGGGAGCTGTTTTTT. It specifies CASSHSGGAGELFF.

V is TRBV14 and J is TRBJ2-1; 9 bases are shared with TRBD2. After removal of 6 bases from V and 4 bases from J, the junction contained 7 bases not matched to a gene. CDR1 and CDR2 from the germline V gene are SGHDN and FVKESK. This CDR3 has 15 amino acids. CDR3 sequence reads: CASRGAGGQYNEQFF. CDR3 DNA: TGTGCCAGCAGAGGCGCGGGAGGGCAGTACAATGAGCAGTTCTTC.

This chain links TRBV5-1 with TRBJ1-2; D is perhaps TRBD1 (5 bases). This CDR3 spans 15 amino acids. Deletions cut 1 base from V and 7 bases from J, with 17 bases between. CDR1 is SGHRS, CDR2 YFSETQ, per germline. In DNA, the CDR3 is TGCGCCAGCAGCTTGTCCGGCAGGGAAAAATTTGGCTACACCTTC. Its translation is CASSLSGREKFGYTF.

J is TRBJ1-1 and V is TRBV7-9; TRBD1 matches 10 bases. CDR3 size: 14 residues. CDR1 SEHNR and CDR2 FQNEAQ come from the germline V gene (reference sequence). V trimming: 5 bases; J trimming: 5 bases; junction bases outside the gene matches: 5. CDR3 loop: CASSPRTGGTEAFF. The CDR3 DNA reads TGTGCCAGCAGCCCCCGGACAGGGGGGACTGAAGCTTTCTTT. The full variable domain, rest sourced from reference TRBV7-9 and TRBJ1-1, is DTGVSQNPRHKITKRGQNVTFRCDPISEHNRLYWYRQTLGQGPEFLTYFQNEAQLEKSRLLSDRFSAERPKGSFSTLEIQRTEQGDSAMYLCASSPRTGGTEAFFGQGTRLTVV.

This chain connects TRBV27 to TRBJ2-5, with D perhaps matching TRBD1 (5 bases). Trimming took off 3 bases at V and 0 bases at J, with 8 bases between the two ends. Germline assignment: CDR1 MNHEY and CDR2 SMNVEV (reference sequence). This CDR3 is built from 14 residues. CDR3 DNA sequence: TGTGCCAGCAGTTTTAACAGGTACCAAGAGACCCAGTACTTC. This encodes CASSFNRYQETQYF.

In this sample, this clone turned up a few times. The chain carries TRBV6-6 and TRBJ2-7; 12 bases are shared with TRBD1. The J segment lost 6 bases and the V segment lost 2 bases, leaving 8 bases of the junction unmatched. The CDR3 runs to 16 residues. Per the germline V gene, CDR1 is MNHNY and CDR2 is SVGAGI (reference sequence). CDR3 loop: CASSYVTGTGGSEQYF. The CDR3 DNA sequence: TGTGCCAGCAGTTACGTAACCGGGACAGGGGGCTCCGAGCAGTACTTC.

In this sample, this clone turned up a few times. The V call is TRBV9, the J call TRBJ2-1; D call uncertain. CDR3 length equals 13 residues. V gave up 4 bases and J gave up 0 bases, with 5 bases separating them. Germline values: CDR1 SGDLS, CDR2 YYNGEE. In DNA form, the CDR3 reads TGTGCCAGCAGCCCCCGCTCCTACAATGAGCAGTTCTTC. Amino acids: CASSPRSYNEQFF. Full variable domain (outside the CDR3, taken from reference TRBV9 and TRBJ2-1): DSGVTQTPKHLITATGQRVTLRCSPRSGDLSVYWYQQSLDQGLQFLIQYYNGEERAKGNILERFSAQQFPDLHSELNLSSLELGDSALYFCASSPRSYNEQFFGPGTRLTVL.

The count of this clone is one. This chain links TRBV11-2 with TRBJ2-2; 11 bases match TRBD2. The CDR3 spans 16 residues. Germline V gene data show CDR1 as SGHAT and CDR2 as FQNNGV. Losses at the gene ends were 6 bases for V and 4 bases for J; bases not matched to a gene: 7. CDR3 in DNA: TGTGCCAGCAGACGAATAGCGGGAGGGAGCACCGGGGAGCTGTTTTTT. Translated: CASRRIAGGSTGELFF.

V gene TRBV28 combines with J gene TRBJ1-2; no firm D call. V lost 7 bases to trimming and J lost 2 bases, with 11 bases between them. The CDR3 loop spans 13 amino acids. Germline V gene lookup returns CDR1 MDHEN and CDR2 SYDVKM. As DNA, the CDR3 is TGTGCCAGCACCCCCACTCCCAACTATGGCTACACCTTC. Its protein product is CASTPTPNYGYTF.

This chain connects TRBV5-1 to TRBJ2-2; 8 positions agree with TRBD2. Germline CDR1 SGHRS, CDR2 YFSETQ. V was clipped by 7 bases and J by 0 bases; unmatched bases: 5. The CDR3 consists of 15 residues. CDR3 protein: CASGVAGTNTGELFF. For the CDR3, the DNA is TGCGCCAGCGGGGTAGCGGGAACGAACACCGGGGAGCTGTTTTTT. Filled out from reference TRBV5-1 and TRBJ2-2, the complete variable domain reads KAGVTQTPRYLIKTRGQQVTLSCSPISGHRSVSWYQQTPGQGLQFLFEYFSETQRNKGNFPGRFSGRQFSNSRSEMNVSTLELGDSALYLCASGVAGTNTGELFFGEGSRLTVL.

The CDR3 is CASSQITEGNEKLFF. The CDR3 coding sequence is TGTGCCAGTAGTCAAATTACGGAGGGGAATGAAAAACTGTTTTTT. The chain combines TRBV19 with TRBJ1-4; tentatively, D is TRBD1 (5 bases). CDR1 and CDR2 (germline): LNHDA, SQIVND (reference sequence). The CDR3 loop spans 15 amino acids. V was shortened by 5 bases and J by 5 bases, with 15 bases between the two germline ends.

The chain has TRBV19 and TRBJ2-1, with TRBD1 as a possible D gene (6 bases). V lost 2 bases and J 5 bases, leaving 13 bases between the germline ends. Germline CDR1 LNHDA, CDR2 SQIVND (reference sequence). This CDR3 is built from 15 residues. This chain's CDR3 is CASSINPGQNNEQFF. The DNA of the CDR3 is TGTGCCAGTAGTATAAACCCCGGACAGAACAATGAGCAGTTCTTC.

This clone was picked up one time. In DNA form, the CDR3 reads TGTGCCAGCAGTTCCCCCCACCGGGACAGTGTATACAATGAGCAGTTCTTC. This sequence encodes CASSSPHRDSVYNEQFF. This rearrangement joins TRBV28 to TRBJ2-1, with TRBD1 matching 7 bases. V lost 4 bases to trimming and J lost 4 bases; unmatched junction nucleotides: 13. Germline-derived CDR1 and CDR2 are MDHEN and SYDVKM. This CDR3 comprises 17 residues.

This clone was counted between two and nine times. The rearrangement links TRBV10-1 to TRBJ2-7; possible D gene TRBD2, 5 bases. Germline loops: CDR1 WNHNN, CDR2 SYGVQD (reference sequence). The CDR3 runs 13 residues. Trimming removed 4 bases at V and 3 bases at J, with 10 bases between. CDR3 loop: CASSGDSVYEQYF. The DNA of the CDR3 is TGCGCCAGCAGTGGAGATAGCGTCTACGAGCAGTACTTC.

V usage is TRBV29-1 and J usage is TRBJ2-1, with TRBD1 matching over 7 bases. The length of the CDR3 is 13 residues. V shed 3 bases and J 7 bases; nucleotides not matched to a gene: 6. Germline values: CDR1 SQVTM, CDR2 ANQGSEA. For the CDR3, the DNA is TGCAGCGTTGACACCGACAGGGATAATGAGCAGTTCTTC. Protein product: CSVDTDRDNEQFF.

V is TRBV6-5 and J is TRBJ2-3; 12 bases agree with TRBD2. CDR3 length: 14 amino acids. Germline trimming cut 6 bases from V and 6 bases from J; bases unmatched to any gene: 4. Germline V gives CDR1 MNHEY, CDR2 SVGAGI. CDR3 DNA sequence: TGTGCCAGCAGAACGACTAGCGGGAGTGATACGCAGTATTTT. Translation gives CASRTTSGSDTQYF.

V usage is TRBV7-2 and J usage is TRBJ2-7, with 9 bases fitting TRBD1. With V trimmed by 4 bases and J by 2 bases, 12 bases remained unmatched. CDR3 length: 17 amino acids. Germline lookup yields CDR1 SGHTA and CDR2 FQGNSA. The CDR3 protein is CASSSGQGVARAYEQYF. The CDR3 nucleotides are TGTGCCAGCAGCTCGGGACAGGGAGTAGCCAGGGCCTACGAGCAGTACTTC.

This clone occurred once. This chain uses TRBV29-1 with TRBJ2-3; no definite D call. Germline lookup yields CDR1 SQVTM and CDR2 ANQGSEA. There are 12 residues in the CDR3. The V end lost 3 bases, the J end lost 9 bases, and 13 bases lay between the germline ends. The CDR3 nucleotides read TGCAGCGTTGATGGGTTAGCCTCCACGCAGTATTTT. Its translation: CSVDGLASTQYF.

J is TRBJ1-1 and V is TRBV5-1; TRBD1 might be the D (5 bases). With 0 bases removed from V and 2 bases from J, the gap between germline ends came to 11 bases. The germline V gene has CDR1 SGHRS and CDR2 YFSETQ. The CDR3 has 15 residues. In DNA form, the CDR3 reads TGCGCCAGCAGCTTGGGGGCAGGGCTCAACACTGAAGCTTTCTTT. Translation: CASSLGAGLNTEAFF.

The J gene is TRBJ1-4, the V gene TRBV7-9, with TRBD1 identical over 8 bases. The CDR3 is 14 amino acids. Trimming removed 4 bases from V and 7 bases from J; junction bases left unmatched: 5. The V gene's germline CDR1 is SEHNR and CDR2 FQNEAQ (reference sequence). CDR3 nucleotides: TGTGCCAGCAGCTCCGGACAGGGAGGTGAAAAACTGTTTTTT. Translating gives CASSSGQGGEKLFF.

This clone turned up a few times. The chain's CDR3 is CASSSGQPYNEQFF. DNA of the CDR3: TGCGCCAGCAGCTCGGGACAGCCCTACAATGAGCAGTTCTTC. The J gene is TRBJ2-1, the V gene TRBV5-1, with 7 positions matching TRBD1. The CDR3 covers 14 residues. The V gene's germline CDR1 is SGHRS and CDR2 YFSETQ. J gave up 2 bases and V 3 bases, and 2 bases lay outside the gene matches. Filled out from reference TRBV5-1 and TRBJ2-1, the complete variable domain reads KAGVTQTPRYLIKTRGQQVTLSCSPISGHRSVSWYQQTPGQGLQFLFEYFSETQRNKGNFPGRFSGRQFSNSRSEMNVSTLELGDSALYLCASSSGQPYNEQFFGPGTRLTVL.

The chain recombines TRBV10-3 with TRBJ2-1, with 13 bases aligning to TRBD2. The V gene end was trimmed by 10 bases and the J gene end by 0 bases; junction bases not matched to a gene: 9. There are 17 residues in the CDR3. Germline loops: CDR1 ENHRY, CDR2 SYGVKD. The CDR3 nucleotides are TGTGCCACCGAAGGGACTAGCGGGATGAGCTCCTACAATGAGCAGTTCTTC. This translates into CATEGTSGMSSYNEQFF.

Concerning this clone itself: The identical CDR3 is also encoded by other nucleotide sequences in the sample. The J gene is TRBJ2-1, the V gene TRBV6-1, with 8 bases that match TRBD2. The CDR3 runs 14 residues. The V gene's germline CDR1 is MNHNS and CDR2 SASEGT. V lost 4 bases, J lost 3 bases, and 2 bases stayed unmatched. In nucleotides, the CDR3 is TGTGCCAGCAGTGGGCTAGCGGGCTACAATGAGCAGTTCTTC. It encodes CASSGLAGYNEQFF.

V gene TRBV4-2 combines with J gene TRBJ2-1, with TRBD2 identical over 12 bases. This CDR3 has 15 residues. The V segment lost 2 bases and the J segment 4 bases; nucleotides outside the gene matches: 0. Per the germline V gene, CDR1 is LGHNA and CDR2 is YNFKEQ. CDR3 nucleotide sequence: TGTGCCAGCAGCCAAACTAGCGGGGGGTACAATGAGCAGTTCTTC. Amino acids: CASSQTSGGYNEQFF.

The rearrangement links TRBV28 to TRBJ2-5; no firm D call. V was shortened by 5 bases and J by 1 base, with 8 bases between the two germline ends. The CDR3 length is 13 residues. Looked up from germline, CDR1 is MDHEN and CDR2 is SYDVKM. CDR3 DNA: TGTGCCAGCAGTGAATCCAGCCAAGAGACCCAGTACTTC. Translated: CASSESSQETQYF.

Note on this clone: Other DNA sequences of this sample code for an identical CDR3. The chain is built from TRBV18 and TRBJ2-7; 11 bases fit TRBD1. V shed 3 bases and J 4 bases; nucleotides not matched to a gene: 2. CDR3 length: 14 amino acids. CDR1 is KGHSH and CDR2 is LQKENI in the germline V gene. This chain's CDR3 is CASSPGTGGYEQYF. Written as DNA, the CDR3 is TGTGCCAGCTCACCGGGGACAGGGGGATACGAGCAGTACTTC.

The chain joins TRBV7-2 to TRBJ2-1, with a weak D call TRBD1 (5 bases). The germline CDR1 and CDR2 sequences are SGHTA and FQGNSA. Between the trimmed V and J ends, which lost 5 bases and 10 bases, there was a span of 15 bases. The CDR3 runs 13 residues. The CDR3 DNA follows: TGTGCCAGCAGCCCCAGAAGGGCAGGGGAGCAGTTCTTC. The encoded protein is CASSPRRAGEQFF.

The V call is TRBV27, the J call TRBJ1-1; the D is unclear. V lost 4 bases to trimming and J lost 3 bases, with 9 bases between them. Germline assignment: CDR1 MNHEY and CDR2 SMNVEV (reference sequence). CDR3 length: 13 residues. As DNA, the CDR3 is TGTGCCAGCAGTTCCTTGCGATACACTGAAGCTTTCTTT. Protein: CASSSLRYTEAFF.

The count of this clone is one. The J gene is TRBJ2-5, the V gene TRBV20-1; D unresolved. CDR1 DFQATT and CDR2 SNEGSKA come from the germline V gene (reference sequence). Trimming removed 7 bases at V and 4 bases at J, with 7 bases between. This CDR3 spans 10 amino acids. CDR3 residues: CSVAPETQYF. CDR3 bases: TGCAGTGTAGCCCCAGAGACCCAGTACTTC.